Described below is a single T cell receptor (beta chain) sequence and its context. No antigen is known for it. The V end was cut by 0 bases, the J end by 3 bases, with 0 bases between. The length of the CDR3 is 11 residues. This specimen comes from a study of spatial heterogeneity in lung cancer. Study-level points and caveats: Mutation tallies in tumors tracked expanded intratumoral alpha and beta TCR counts.

Time point described: sample taken at primary tumor resection. TCRdb reprocessed the 5' RACE reads with MiXCR, giving one entry per CDR3 protein. Of 4,500 to 6,000 distinct CDR3 sequences in the sample, 7.8% were seen once. The input for sequencing was lung tumor tissue, taken at surgery. This sequence originates from a female donor with early-stage non-small cell lung cancer. The gene calls are TRBV23-1 and TRBJ2-7, with D hard to call. TRBV23-1 is reported as an ORF; its role is uncertain. The CDR3 bases are TGCGCCAGCAGTCAATCCTACGAGCAGTACGTC. It encodes CASSQSYEQYV.